This is a list of T cell receptor beta chains from one sample in a study of CXCR3-negative and CXCR3-positive naive CD8 T cells. TCRdb reprocessed the 5' RACE reads, keeping one entry per CDR3 protein, no DNA. Its table lists over 8,000 distinct CDR3 sequences. Sequences were obtained from naive CXCR3- CD8+ T cells from blood. The receptors come from a human donor in good health. Some clones in this sample may be carry-over from other donors' samples. The CDR3 runs from the conserved cysteine through the conserved F or W. The listing skips clone size in some rows; elsewhere it reads once, few, many or a size class.

clone_size j_call v_call cdr3_aa
medium-sized TRBJ2-5 TRBV12-3/TRBV12-4 CASSWSSGEETQYF
medium-sized TRBJ2-3 TRBV7-2 CASSSGLAHTDTQYF
- TRBJ2-1 TRBV7-9 CASSFAGPTSYNEQFF
- TRBJ2-1 TRBV29-1 CSATLYLMIYNEQFF
medium-sized TRBJ1-5 TRBV4-2 CASSQEGNSNQPQHF
- TRBJ2-7 TRBV4-1 CASSPSDSGATFYEQYF
- TRBJ2-5 TRBV27 CASSQLAGSSETQYF
- TRBJ1-2 TRBV12-3/TRBV12-4 CASSSPDRLINYGYTF
- TRBJ2-1 TRBV29-1 CSVQLAGFEQFF
- TRBJ2-5 TRBV29-1 CSVERSYGTTETQYF
- TRBJ2-3 TRBV10-1 CASSEGVKDTQYF
- TRBJ2-5 TRBV23-1 CASSHSLQSWETQYF
- TRBJ2-1 TRBV20-1 CSARDWGQQFF
- TRBJ1-5 TRBV25-1 CASSEYTNRGNQPQHF
- TRBJ2-1 TRBV11-3 CASSLVSGTSGLSSYNEQFF
medium-sized TRBJ1-2 TRBV7-9 CASSLADYGYTF
- TRBJ2-1 TRBV13 CASSLGRREGSLDEQFF
- TRBJ2-1 TRBV7-8 CASSFTAGAAIIQYNEQFF
- TRBJ2-5 TRBV7-2 CASSPSGGRPQETQYF
medium-sized TRBJ2-7 TRBV4-1 CASSQGKGSGYEQYF
medium-sized TRBJ1-2 TRBV6-5 CASRAKSDLRNYGYTF
- TRBJ2-1 TRBV5-1 CASRPSSYNEQFF
medium-sized TRBJ2-7 TRBV25-1 CASSEFWGGPSNEQYF
- TRBJ2-4 TRBV7-9 CASSEGLAKNIQYF
- TRBJ2-3 TRBV20-1 CSASRLATDTQYF
- TRBJ2-2 TRBV20-1 CSATGTGLNTGELFF
- TRBJ2-1 TRBV11-2 CASSPVTGGYNEQFF
- TRBJ2-1 TRBV2 CASSVVISYNEQFF
- TRBJ2-2 TRBV5-1 CASSAGTGELFF
medium-sized TRBJ1-1 TRBV4-3 CASSQDRSWEAFF
- TRBJ2-1 TRBV4-2 CASSQDQSATGGPFF
medium-sized TRBJ2-7 TRBV12-3/TRBV12-4 CASSLVGGGFYEQYF
medium-sized TRBJ2-7 TRBV29-1 CSVAGLADAYEQYF
- TRBJ2-3 TRBV19 CASSFIQGGTDTQYF
- TRBJ2-1 TRBV5-1 CASSFGSPGEQFF
medium-sized TRBJ1-1 TRBV29-1 CSVVTGVNTEAFF
- TRBJ2-3 TRBV28 CASSFPLTDTQYF
medium-sized TRBJ2-3 TRBV29-1 CSVHLGQGTQYF
medium-sized TRBJ2-3 TRBV7-3 CASSLGLAGDTQYF
- TRBJ2-1 TRBV5-1 CASSLSYEQFF
medium-sized TRBJ1-3 TRBV13 CASSAGTGSGNTIYF
- TRBJ2-1 TRBV29-1 CSVEGGTSPNEQFF